What follows is one T cell receptor (beta chain) and its context. Its specificity is not known. This sample is drawn from a study of OX40 agonist ivuxolimab in advanced cancers. This table comes from immunoSEQ multiplex PCR, and its TCRdb copy is limited to in-frame clones, with some not included. The sample lists 70,000 to 95,000 clones; approximately 79% were seen once. Study-wide findings and caveats: At 0.1 to 3.0 mg/kg, clonal expansion of CD4+ and CD8+ blood T cells had occurred by week 6.

V gave up 3 bases and J gave up 3 bases, with 8 bases separating them. Germline V gene data show CDR1 as LNHDA and CDR2 as SQIVND (reference sequence). There are 14 residues in the CDR3. This sequence originates from an adult with an advanced solid tumor such as melanoma, head and neck, liver or kidney cancer. Sequencing was performed on CD4+ or CD8+ T cells sorted from blood, taken in a trial of the OX40 agonist ivuxolimab. V usage is TRBV19 and J usage is TRBJ2-2; unclear D gene. CDR3 protein: CASSIRSDTGELFF. The CDR3 bases are TGTGCCAGTAGTATCCGGTCGGACACCGGGGAGCTGTTTTTT. Using reference TRBV19 and TRBJ2-2 for the parts outside the CDR3, the full variable domain is DGGITQSPKYLFRKEGQNVTLSCEQNLNHDAMYWYRQDPGQGLRLIYYSQIVNDFQKGDIAEGYSVSREKKESFPLTVTSAQKNPTAFYLCASSIRSDTGELFFGEGSRLTVL.